The table lists the clone carrying this TCR beta chain with many counts. Its cognate antigen is unknown. Time point denoted: patch test 3, about 24 weeks after DPC sensitization. As to treatment: therapeutic diphenylcyclopropenone sensitization with weekly scalp DPC. Blood, whole and unfractionated, served as the source for total RNA extraction. The CDR3 covers 14 residues. V was cut by 7 bases and J by 8 bases, with 18 bases left in between. This sample was included in a study of human T cells and chemical hapten exposure. Study summary: Sensitizing treatment utilized 2% DPC over a roughly 2 cm by roughly 2 cm portion of upper inner arm skin. Per-sample variation in TCR yield stemmed mainly from small pooled library volume differences. Study observations and caveats: TCRs exceeding a frequency of 1 in 1000 stayed unchanged under DPC sensitization.

Each CDR3 protein gets one entry after TCRdb re-called the RACE reads with MiXCR. The sample lists over 150,000 distinct CDR3 sequences, about 30% seen once, with roughly 2.2% in the top ten. The sequence was collected from a young woman with alopecia areata. Some clones in this sample may be carry-over from other donors' samples. The chain uses TRBV12-3 or TRBV12-4 and TRBJ1-3, with D unresolved. The sample consisted of whole blood, taken in connection with sensitization to the hapten diphenylcyclopropenone (DPC). Written as DNA, the CDR3 is TGTGCCAGCACCCGAGATCCGGGGTTTGACACCATATATTTT. It codes for CASTRDPGFDTIYF.